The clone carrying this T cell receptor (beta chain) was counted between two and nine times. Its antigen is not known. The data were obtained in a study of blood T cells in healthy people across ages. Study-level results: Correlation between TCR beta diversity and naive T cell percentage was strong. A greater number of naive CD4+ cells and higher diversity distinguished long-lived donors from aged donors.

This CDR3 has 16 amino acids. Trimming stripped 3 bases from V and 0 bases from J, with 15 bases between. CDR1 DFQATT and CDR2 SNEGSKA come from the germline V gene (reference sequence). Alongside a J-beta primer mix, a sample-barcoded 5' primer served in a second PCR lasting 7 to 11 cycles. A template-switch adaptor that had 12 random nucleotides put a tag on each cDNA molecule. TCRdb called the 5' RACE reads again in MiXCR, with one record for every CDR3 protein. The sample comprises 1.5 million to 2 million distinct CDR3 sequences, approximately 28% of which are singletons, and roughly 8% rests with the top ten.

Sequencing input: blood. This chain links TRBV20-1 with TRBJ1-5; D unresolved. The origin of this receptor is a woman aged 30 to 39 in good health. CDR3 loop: CSAREAVSYSNQPQHF. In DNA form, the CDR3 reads TGCAGTGCTAGGGAGGCAGTCTCTTATAGCAATCAGCCCCAGCATTTT.